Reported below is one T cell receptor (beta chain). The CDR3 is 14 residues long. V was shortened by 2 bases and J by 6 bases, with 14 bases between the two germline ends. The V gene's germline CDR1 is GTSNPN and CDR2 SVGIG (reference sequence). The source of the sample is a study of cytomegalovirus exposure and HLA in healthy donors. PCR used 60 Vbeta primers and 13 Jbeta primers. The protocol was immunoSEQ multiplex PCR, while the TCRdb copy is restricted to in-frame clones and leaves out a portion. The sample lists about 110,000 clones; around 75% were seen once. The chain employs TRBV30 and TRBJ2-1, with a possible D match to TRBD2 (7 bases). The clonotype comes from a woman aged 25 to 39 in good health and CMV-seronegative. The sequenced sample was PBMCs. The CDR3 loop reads CAWSKGGGSNEQFF. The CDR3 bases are TGTGCCTGGAGTAAAGGGGGGGGTAGCAATGAGCAGTTCTTC.